This T cell receptor beta chain was profiled in a study of blood T cell repertoires in COVID-19 (dated by TCRdb to 2020 to 2021). A note on the overall study: Samples from collaborators originated in the United States, Italy and Spain and spanned both the acute and convalescent phases of COVID-19. The material from the prospective study consisted of cDNA or gDNA derived from T cells, B-cell-depleted T cells, or PBMCs. Subjects who had been exposed to COVID-19, were actively infected with it, or had recovered from it provided the deeply sampled blood TCRbeta repertoires that made up the dataset. The repertoires were made available in a free public database intended to serve as a resource for research on the immune response to SARS-CoV-2. The samples were drawn from two sources: the first 160 participants of the ongoing ImmuneRACE study, and 950 to 1,500 subjects contributed by 6 global collaborators. Sample metadata almost always included a de-identified subject ID, COVID-19 status, age in years and sex. HLA class I and class II types, where available, came from metadata supplied by the sample provider rather than from assay-based typing.

Via the germline V gene, CDR1 is SQVTM and CDR2 ANQGSEA. Reading from cysteine to phenylalanine, the CDR3 counts 13 amino acids. Kept here is only the CDR3 DNA, which spans 39 bases and is read in frame from base 1. V is pared back by 4 bases and J by 2 bases, with 11 bases lying between the germline termini. TCRbeta CDR3 regions were amplified from genomic DNA using the immunoSEQ Assay, a bias-controlled multiplex PCR. In the original analysis: The number of nucleated cells in each sample was estimated from the amplification of reference gene primers within the assay. To quantify the absolute abundance of each unique TCRbeta CDR3 rearrangement, sequence reads were collapsed and filtered. For each sample, productive Simpson clonality was calculated by taking the square root of Simpson's diversity index across productive rearrangements. The immuneACCESS repertoire file appears here via TCRdb, limited to in-frame rearrangements. These files lack a portion of the clones; in checked studies, under half of the deficit traces to unresolved V genes, and the cause of the others is not known. V and J calls and clone size are given by that table; D and trimming were obtained from the DNA. The sample data list almost 250,000 clones, and 75% to 90% of these were observed just once. Approximately 4.1% of the sample goes to the ten largest clones.

Participants in the prospective study were enrolled through a virtual design, were aged roughly 18 to 100 years, and lived in approximately 25 United States geographic areas. Cohort assignment in the prospective study relied on participant-reported clinical history from a screening survey and a study questionnaire. Recovered participants in ImmuneRACE Cohort 3 were defined as having two consecutive negative NP/OP PCR tests, clearance from a healthcare professional, or resolution of symptoms. Mobile phlebotomists in the prospective study collected whole blood, serum and a nasopharyngeal or oropharyngeal swab from every participant. Participants in the prospective study had the option to provide additional blood draws and questionnaires over a roughly two-month period. Prospective study blood samples were shipped either frozen or at room temperature before DNA extraction. Points on this clone: The specificity of this receptor is unknown. Within one base of it there is no much larger clone, and no base qualities were kept.

General conclusions and limits of the study: Clinical and demographic metadata were provided uncurated, with the amount varying by source and participant.

This sequence originates from a woman aged 30 to 39 who had recovered from COVID-19. Recombination connected TRBV29-1 to TRBJ1-1, with the D gene too uncertain to name. Sequencing used PBMCs or T cells enriched from blood (not recorded which). The CDR3 loop reads CSVGGRENTEAFF. The DNA is as follows: TGCAGCGTTGGTGGGCGCGAAAACACTGAAGCTTTCTTT. Outside the CDR3, residues come from the reference TRBV29-1 and TRBJ1-1 proteins, so the full variable domain is: SAVISQKPSRDICQRGTSLTIQCQVDSQVTMMFWYRQQPGQSLTLIATANQGSEATYESGFVIDKFPISRPNLTFSTLTVSNMSPEDSSIYLCSVGGRENTEAFFGQGTRLTVV.